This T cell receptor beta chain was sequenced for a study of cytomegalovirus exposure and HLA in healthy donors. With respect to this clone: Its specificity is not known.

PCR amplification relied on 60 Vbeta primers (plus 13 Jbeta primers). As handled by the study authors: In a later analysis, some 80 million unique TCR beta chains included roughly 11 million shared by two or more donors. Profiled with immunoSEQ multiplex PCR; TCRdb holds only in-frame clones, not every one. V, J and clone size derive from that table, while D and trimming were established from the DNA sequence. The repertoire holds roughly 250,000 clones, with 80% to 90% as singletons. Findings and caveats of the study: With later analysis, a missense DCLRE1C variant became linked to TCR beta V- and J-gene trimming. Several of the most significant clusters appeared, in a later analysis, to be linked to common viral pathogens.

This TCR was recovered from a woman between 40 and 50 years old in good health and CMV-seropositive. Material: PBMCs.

The CDR3 DNA reads as TGTGCCAGCAGCCCCCTCGAGGTGACAGGGCGATTACGCGGGCAGTACTTC. Its protein product is CASSPLEVTGRLRGQYF. This rearrangement joins TRBV7-9 to TRBJ2-7, with 7 nucleotides matching TRBD1. Germline lookup yields CDR1 SEHNR and CDR2 FQNEAQ (reference sequence). The ends lost 5 bases at V and 9 bases at J; junction bases unmatched: 22. This CDR3 is built from 17 residues.